This T cell receptor beta chain stems from a study of regulatory T cells in long-lasting Graves disease. At the level of the study: Persistent cases were those of Graves' disease that involved over 5 years of antithyroid drugs with positive TSH receptor antibodies.

Relying on iRepertoire HTBI primers and Arm-PCR of CDR3 regions, the team built TCR beta libraries. TCRdb re-called the multiplex PCR reads with MiXCR, one entry per CDR3 protein. The sample carries fewer than 400,000 distinct CDR3 sequences, about 18% recorded once. Study outcomes and limitations: The number of shared public clonotypes was higher in persistent patients (roughly 3,000) than new patients (966). Segments TRBV28, TRBJ1-2 and TRBJ2-5 showed preferential usage in persistent disease.

Time point here: persistent/refractory GD, antithyroid drugs over 5 years with positive TRAb. Making the TCR library involved RNA that had been extracted from PBMCs. As collected, the peripheral blood samples measured about 9.6 milliliters each and went into EDTA tubes. The sample holds many counts of this clonotype. The antigen remains unidentified. The CDR3 is 15 amino acids. Germline CDR1 and CDR2: SGHNT and YENEEA. Between the trimmed V and J ends, which lost 2 bases and 2 bases, there was a span of 13 bases. The chain carries TRBV11-3 and TRBJ2-7; the D gene is possibly TRBD2 (5 bases). The source of this sequence is a female donor with Graves disease. The sample in question was peripheral blood mononuclear cells (PBMCs), obtained when the disease was refractory, from a patient treated with antithyroid drugs. The CDR3 DNA sequence: TGTGCCAGCAGCTTATACCCTAGAGGGACCTACGAGCAGTACTTC. As protein: CASSLYPRGTYEQYF.